These 30 T cell receptor beta chains came from one sample sequenced in a study of blood T cell repertoires in COVID-19. Data came from immunoSEQ multiplex PCR; TCRdb stores just in-frame clones and leaves some out. The sample lists approximately 260,000 clones; roughly 84% were seen once. Sequencing input: peripheral blood. The receptors come from a woman aged 40 to 49 with active or convalescent COVID-19.

This clone appeared a few times. The chain joins TRBV30 to TRBJ2-2, with 7 bases identical to TRBD1. The V gene's germline CDR1 is GTSNPN and CDR2 SVGIG (reference sequence). The V gene end was trimmed by 3 bases and the J gene end by 2 bases; junction bases not matched to a gene: 9. CDR3 length: 16 residues. CDR3 bases: TGTGCCTGGAGCTCGGCAGGGGGTTTCAACACCGGGGAGCTGTTTTTT. The encoded protein is CAWSSAGGFNTGELFF.

V usage is TRBV10-3 and J usage is TRBJ2-3, with a tentative D call TRBD1 (6 bases). The V gene lost 0 bases and the J gene lost 4 bases, with 14 bases spanning the gap. The CDR3 contains 16 residues. Germline loops: CDR1 ENHRY, CDR2 SYGVKD. The CDR3 nucleotides read TGTGCCATCAGTGAGTCGTCAGGGGTCCCCCCAGATACGCAGTATTTT. This codes for CAISESSGVPPDTQYF.

The rearrangement uses TRBV5-1 and TRBJ2-3; D is perhaps TRBD2 (5 bases). Germline-derived CDR1 and CDR2 are SGHRS and YFSETQ. This CDR3 is 17 amino acids long. Deletions cut 4 bases from V and 2 bases from J, with 20 bases between. CDR3 loop: CASSDIPGSQFTDTQYF. CDR3 coding DNA: TGCGCCAGCAGCGACATCCCGGGGTCACAATTCACAGATACGCAGTATTTT.

The CDR3 spells CASSHDRGYTF. CDR3 nucleotide sequence: TGTGCCAGCAGTCACGACAGGGGCTACACCTTC. The chain links TRBV28 to TRBJ1-2, with D maybe TRBD1 (6 bases). V dropped 5 bases and J dropped 8 bases, with 9 bases sitting between them. This CDR3 has 11 residues. CDR1 MDHEN and CDR2 SYDVKM come from the germline V gene.

Regarding this clone: The sample contains more than one DNA sequence encoding this CDR3. The V call is TRBV30, the J call TRBJ1-1; 7 positions match TRBD1. Germline V lookup: CDR1 GTSNPN, CDR2 SVGIG (reference sequence). Trimming removed 5 bases from V and 3 bases from J; junction bases left unmatched: 3. The CDR3 has 12 residues. The CDR3 DNA follows: TGTGCCTGGGAACAGGGGCACACTGAAGCTTTCTTT. This sequence encodes CAWEQGHTEAFF. Together with reference TRBV30 and TRBJ1-1, the CDR3 gives the full variable domain: SQTIHQWPATLVQPVGSPLSLECTVEGTSNPNLYWYRQAAGRGLQLLFYSVGIGQISSEVPQNLSASRPQDRQFILSSKKLLLSDSGFYLCAWEQGHTEAFFGQGTRLTVV.

This clone has a handful of counts. The chain employs TRBV11-2 and TRBJ2-1; D possibly corresponds to TRBD1 (5 bases). CDR3 size: 16 residues. Germline CDR1 SGHAT, CDR2 FQNNGV. The ends were cut back, 5 bases at V and 0 bases at J, with 14 bases in the middle. The CDR3 DNA is TGTGCCAGCAGCCCCAGGGCGGATAGCTCCTACAATGAGCAGTTCTTC. Its translation: CASSPRADSSYNEQFF.

V and J are TRBV11-2 and TRBJ2-2, with TRBD2 identical over 9 bases. V gave up 5 bases and J gave up 0 bases; unmatched junction bases: 4. In germline, CDR1 is SGHAT, CDR2 FQNNGV. The CDR3 totals 16 residues. The CDR3 loop is CASSLPSGANTGELFF. In nucleotides, the CDR3 is TGTGCCAGCAGCCTTCCTAGCGGGGCGAACACCGGGGAGCTGTTTTTT.

This clone appeared many times. The chain combines TRBV3-1 (or the pseudogene TRBV3-2) with TRBJ1-2, with D hard to call. Germline-derived CDR1 and CDR2 are LGHDT and YNNKEL (reference sequence). Between the trimmed V and J ends, which lost 1 base and 11 bases, there was a span of 17 bases. The CDR3 length is 14 residues. CDR3 sequence reads: CASSQGNGPLRYTF. CDR3 in DNA: TGTGCCAGCAGCCAAGGTAACGGCCCTTTGAGGTACACCTTC.

A few counts support this clone. The chain has TRBV2 and TRBJ2-1, with 9 bases identical to TRBD2. CDR1 SNHLY and CDR2 FYNNEI come from the germline V gene. This CDR3 contains 14 residues. The ends lost 2 bases at V and 7 bases at J; junction bases unmatched: 3. The CDR3 spells CASSELAGRNEQFF. As DNA, the CDR3 is TGTGCCAGCAGTGAACTAGCGGGGAGGAATGAGCAGTTCTTC.

V and J are TRBV19 and TRBJ2-6, with 10 nucleotides matching TRBD2. This CDR3 is built from 18 residues. CDR1 and CDR2 from the germline V gene are LNHDA and SQIVND (reference sequence). J was trimmed by 0 bases and V by 4 bases; bases with no gene match: 6. DNA of the CDR3: TGTGCCAGTAGTACCTCCGGACTAGCGGTCTCTGGGGCCAACGTCCTGACTTTC. It is translated as CASSTSGLAVSGANVLTF.

The V gene is TRBV30, the J gene TRBJ1-2; 7 bases line up with TRBD1. Germline trimming cut 3 bases from V and 8 bases from J; bases unmatched to any gene: 6. In germline, CDR1 is GTSNPN, CDR2 SVGIG (reference sequence). This CDR3 region has 12 residues. The CDR3 sequence is CAWRKGAKGYTF. CDR3 in DNA: TGTGCCTGGAGGAAGGGGGCGAAGGGCTACACCTTC.

With regard to this clone: This CDR3 is also generated by other DNA sequences in the sample. This chain joins TRBV2 and TRBJ1-3; D gene uncertain. Germline CDR1 reads SNHLY; CDR2 reads FYNNEI. The CDR3 is made up of 11 amino acids. V was trimmed by 6 bases and J by 8 bases, leaving 8 bases between them. The CDR3 DNA reads as TGTGCCAGCAGCCGACGGGACACCATATATTTT. Translation: CASSRRDTIYF.

This chain uses TRBV19 with TRBJ2-7; no firm D call. V was cut by 4 bases and J by 2 bases, with 9 bases left in between. Germline-derived CDR1 and CDR2 are LNHDA and SQIVND (reference sequence). This CDR3 spans 13 amino acids. The CDR3 DNA sequence: TGTGCCAGTAGTACGACTCCCGCCTACGAGCAGTACTTC. It encodes CASSTTPAYEQYF.

The J gene is TRBJ1-1, the V gene TRBV11-2, with TRBD1 matching 7 bases. Germline loops: CDR1 SGHAT, CDR2 FQNNGV. V shed 1 base and J 5 bases; nucleotides not matched to a gene: 7. This CDR3 comprises 15 residues. This CDR3 reads CASSLGATGRTEAFF. The DNA for the CDR3 is TGTGCCAGCAGCTTAGGGGCGACAGGGCGGACTGAAGCTTTCTTT.

This chain connects TRBV9 to TRBJ2-1; 7 positions match TRBD2. J lost 8 bases, V lost 4 bases, and 15 bases had no gene match. There are 16 residues in the CDR3. In germline, CDR1 is SGDLS, CDR2 YYNGEE. The CDR3 sequence is CASSKAGGRLAYEQFF. The DNA for the CDR3 is TGTGCCAGCAGCAAGGCCGGGGGGAGGTTGGCATATGAGCAGTTCTTC.

The CDR3 sequence: CASSQQGNTIYF. CDR3 nucleotide sequence: TGTGCCAGCAGCCAACAGGGAAACACCATATATTTT. J is TRBJ1-3 and V is TRBV3-1 (or the pseudogene TRBV3-2); no clear D. With 2 bases removed from V and 4 bases from J, the gap between germline ends came to 3 bases. The CDR3 has 12 amino acids. The V gene's germline CDR1 is LGHDT and CDR2 YNNKEL (reference sequence).

This chain uses TRBV30 with TRBJ1-6, with TRBD1 as a possible D gene (5 bases). The ends were cut back, 0 bases at V and 9 bases at J, with 12 bases in the middle. The CDR3 loop spans 14 amino acids. The germline gives CDR1 GTSNPN, CDR2 SVGIG (reference sequence). The CDR3 protein is CAWSVGTRGSPLHF. For the CDR3, the DNA is TGTGCCTGGAGTGTGGGGACTCGAGGTTCACCCCTCCACTTT.

This chain connects TRBV28 to TRBJ1-2; a weak D match, TRBD1 (6 bases). Germline values: CDR1 MDHEN, CDR2 SYDVKM. V lost 3 bases, J lost 7 bases, and 24 bases lay in between. There are 17 residues in the CDR3. For the CDR3, the DNA is TGTGCCAGCAGTTTTCCGTCACCGGGGACACCCAGGTTTGGCTACACCTTC. Its translation is CASSFPSPGTPRFGYTF.

This chain uses TRBV5-5 with TRBJ1-1; D gene ambiguous. From germline, CDR1 is SGHKS and CDR2 YYEKEE (reference sequence). Trimming shortened V by 3 bases and J by 7 bases, and 10 bases separated the two germline ends. This CDR3 has 12 residues. The CDR3 coding sequence is TGTGCCAGCAGCTCCCTAGGTAATGAAGCTTTCTTT. Translation: CASSSLGNEAFF.

The chain joins TRBV3-1 (or the pseudogene TRBV3-2) to TRBJ1-6; 7 nucleotides agree with TRBD1. The CDR3 spans 14 residues. Germline CDR1 LGHDT, CDR2 YNNKEL (reference sequence). V trimming: 4 bases; J trimming: 7 bases; junction bases outside the gene matches: 4. CDR3 protein: CASSPRTGNSPLHF. In DNA form, the CDR3 reads TGTGCCAGCAGCCCCCGGACAGGCAATTCACCCCTCCACTTT.

This clone was counted a single time. The CDR3 protein is CASSQGAGNEQFF. As DNA, the CDR3 is TGTGCCAGCAGCCAGGGGGCTGGGAATGAGCAGTTCTTC. The chain combines TRBV27 with TRBJ2-1; TRBD1 aligns across 8 bases. The CDR3 length is 13 residues. CDR1 MNHEY and CDR2 SMNVEV come from the germline V gene (reference sequence). V lost 6 bases and J lost 7; bases outside the gene matches: 5.

The CDR3 nucleotides are TGCAGCTCAGGGACACAGCGGGAGCAGTACTTC. Its translation: CSSGTQREQYF. This sequence joins TRBV29-1 and TRBJ2-7; tentatively, D is TRBD1 (6 bases). Between the trimmed V and J ends, which lost 8 bases and 7 bases, there was a span of 15 bases. Germline V gene lookup returns CDR1 SQVTM and CDR2 ANQGSEA. The CDR3 contains 11 residues.

J is TRBJ2-5 and V is TRBV27; weak D call: TRBD2 (6 bases). V was cut by 6 bases and J by 6 bases, with 17 bases left in between. CDR3 size: 14 residues. Germline CDR1 and CDR2: MNHEY and SMNVEV (reference sequence). CDR3 coding DNA: TGTGCCAGCAGAGGACTAACGGGGACGAAGACCCAGTACTTC. The encoded protein is CASRGLTGTKTQYF.

The chain uses TRBV29-1 and TRBJ1-2; D possibly corresponds to TRBD1 (5 bases). Germline CDR1 reads SQVTM; CDR2 reads ANQGSEA. There are 14 residues in the CDR3. V was clipped by 7 bases and J by 2 bases, with 17 bases between them. CDR3: CSAAQGLNNYGYTF. The CDR3 DNA follows: TGCAGCGCCGCGCAGGGACTAAACAACTATGGCTACACCTTC.

The gene calls are TRBV2 and TRBJ1-6; D remains unclear. Germline values: CDR1 SNHLY, CDR2 FYNNEI. The V gene lost 5 bases and the J gene lost 9 bases, with 8 bases spanning the gap. The length of the CDR3 is 12 residues. In nucleotides, the CDR3 is TGTGCCAGCAGTCCCTTATTTTCACCCCTCCACTTT. It is translated as CASSPLFSPLHF.

V usage is TRBV19 and J usage is TRBJ1-4; 8 bases align to TRBD1. The germline V gene has CDR1 LNHDA and CDR2 SQIVND (reference sequence). This CDR3 is 18 amino acids long. J gave up 7 bases and V 5 bases, and 18 bases lay outside the gene matches. The CDR3 loop reads CASSDPRRTGPFGEKLFF. Written as DNA, the CDR3 is TGTGCCAGTAGTGATCCAAGGAGGACAGGGCCTTTTGGTGAAAAACTGTTTTTT.

The V and J genes are TRBV18 and TRBJ1-1; D not resolved. CDR1 and CDR2 from the germline V gene are KGHSH and LQKENI. The CDR3 extends over 12 amino acids. V lost 5 bases, J lost 1 base, and 5 bases lay in between. The CDR3 nucleotides read TGTGCCAGCTCAGCAGAGAACACTGAAGCTTTCTTT. Its protein product is CASSAENTEAFF.

The chain is built from TRBV5-1 and TRBJ1-6, with unresolved D. Germline V gives CDR1 SGHRS, CDR2 YFSETQ. Trimming shortened V by 0 bases and J by 0 bases, and 4 bases separated the two germline ends. This CDR3 is built from 15 residues. The CDR3 region has the DNA TGCGCCAGCAGCTTGGCCAGCTCCTATAATTCACCCCTCCACTTT. It encodes CASSLASSYNSPLHF.

This clone was seen more than once but under ten times. The rearrangement joins TRBV28 to TRBJ2-7, with a weak D call TRBD2 (6 bases). V lost 2 bases to trimming and J lost 10 bases, with 9 bases between them. The length of the CDR3 is 11 residues. Germline CDR1 is MDHEN and CDR2 is SYDVKM. CDR3: CASSLRRVQYF. The CDR3 DNA is TGTGCCAGCAGTTTAAGGAGGGTTCAGTACTTC. The whole variable domain, filled in from reference TRBV28 and TRBJ2-7, reads DVKVTQSSRYLVKRTGEKVFLECVQDMDHENMFWYRQDPGLGLRLIYFSYDVKMKEKGDIPEGYSVSREKKERFSLILESASTNQTSMYLCASSLRRVQYFGPGTRLTVT.

The J gene is TRBJ2-3, the V gene TRBV3-1 (or the pseudogene TRBV3-2); the match to TRBD2 covers 14 bases. This CDR3 region has 16 residues. The J segment lost 3 bases and the V segment lost 4 bases, leaving 3 bases of the junction unmatched. Per germline, CDR1 LGHDT and CDR2 YNNKEL (reference sequence). CDR3 sequence reads: CASSLRLAGGTDTQYF. DNA for the CDR3: TGTGCCAGCAGCCTAAGACTAGCGGGGGGGACAGATACGCAGTATTTT.